This T cell receptor (beta chain) was identified during a study of OX40 agonist ivuxolimab in advanced cancers. Broader study findings: There were, on average, more expanded clones in CD8+ T cells than in CD4+.

V was shortened by 8 bases and J by 8 bases, with 16 bases between the two germline ends. The CDR3 consists of 12 residues. Exclusion of a patient followed from autoimmune disease history or systemic immunosuppression. Profiling relied on immunoSEQ multiplex PCR, and the TCRdb table lists in-frame clones only, not all of them. This table holds 55,000 to 65,000 clones, about 89% found once. This clone occurred a few times. Its matching antigen is unknown. The TCR sequence derives from an adult with an advanced solid tumor such as melanoma, head and neck, liver or kidney cancer. The V and J genes are TRBV5-3 and TRBJ1-1, with D perhaps TRBD1 (6 bases). TRBV5-3 qualifies as an ORF whose function is uncertain. The sequenced sample was CD4+ or CD8+ T cells sorted from blood, obtained in a trial of the OX40 agonist ivuxolimab. The CDR3 bases are TGTGCCAGTAGAAGCAGGGGATGGGAAGCTTTCTTT. Translated, it gives CASRSRGWEAFF.